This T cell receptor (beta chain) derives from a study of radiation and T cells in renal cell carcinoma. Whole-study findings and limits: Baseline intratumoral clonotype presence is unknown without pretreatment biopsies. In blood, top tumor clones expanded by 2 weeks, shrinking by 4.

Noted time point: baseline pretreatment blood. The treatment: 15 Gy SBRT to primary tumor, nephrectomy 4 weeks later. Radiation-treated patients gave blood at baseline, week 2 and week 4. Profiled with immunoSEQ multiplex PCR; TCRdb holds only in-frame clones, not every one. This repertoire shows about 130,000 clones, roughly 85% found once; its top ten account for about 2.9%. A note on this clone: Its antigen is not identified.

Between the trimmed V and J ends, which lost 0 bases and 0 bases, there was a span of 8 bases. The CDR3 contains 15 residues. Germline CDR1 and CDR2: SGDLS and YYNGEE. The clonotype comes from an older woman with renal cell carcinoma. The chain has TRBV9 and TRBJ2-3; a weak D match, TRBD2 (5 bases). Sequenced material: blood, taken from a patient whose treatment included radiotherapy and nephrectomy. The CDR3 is CASSVARVSTDTQYF. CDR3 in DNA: TGTGCCAGCAGCGTAGCGAGGGTTAGCACAGATACGCAGTATTTT.